The 20 T cell receptor beta chains below were found in one sample sequenced in a study of immune characteristics of hereditary and idiopathic chronic pancreatitis. Chronic pancreatitis tissue was collected during total pancreatectomy with islet autotransplantation. TCRdb's copy holds only in-frame clones and misses some; the assay was immunoSEQ multiplex PCR. The sample gives about 13,000 clones, more than 60% of which show up once; about 14% is in the top ten. Sequencing was performed on pancreas tissue with hereditary chronic pancreatitis. The receptors stem from a human donor with chronic pancreatitis.

The chain couples TRBV7-2 to TRBJ2-1, with D unclear. The V end lost 0 bases, the J end lost 6 bases, and 9 bases lay between the germline ends. The CDR3 is made up of 14 amino acids. The germline gives CDR1 SGHTA, CDR2 FQGNSA. The CDR3 sequence is CASSLALWSNEQFF. Written as DNA, the CDR3 is TGTGCCAGCAGCTTAGCCCTGTGGTCCAATGAGCAGTTCTTC.

This clone was counted a few times. Written as DNA, the CDR3 is TGTGCCAGCAGTGAAAGGGACAACTATGGCTACACCTTC. The encoded protein is CASSERDNYGYTF. V is TRBV6-1 and J is TRBJ1-2; perhaps TRBD1 as D (5 bases). Trimming pared 2 bases from V and 2 bases from J, leaving 6 bases between. The CDR3 contains 13 residues. Germline assignment: CDR1 MNHNS and CDR2 SASEGT.

The rearrangement links TRBV18 to TRBJ2-7; no firm D call. Germline CDR1 and CDR2: KGHSH and LQKENI. V lost 2 bases to trimming and J lost 3 bases, with 8 bases between them. The CDR3 runs 13 residues. The CDR3, as DNA: TGTGCCAGCTCACCATACCGTCGCTACGAGCAGTACTTC. This encodes CASSPYRRYEQYF.

The V and J genes are TRBV6-5 and TRBJ2-7, with a weak D call TRBD1 (6 bases). The V gene lost 6 bases and the J gene lost 1 base, with 13 bases spanning the gap. The V gene's germline CDR1 is MNHEY and CDR2 SVGAGI. The length of the CDR3 is 14 residues. The CDR3 nucleotides are TGTGCCAGCAGCAGGGGTTTCGCGTCCTACGAGCAGTACTTC. As protein: CASSRGFASYEQYF.

V usage is TRBV27 and J usage is TRBJ1-5; the D is unclear. The V end was cut by 8 bases, the J end by 3 bases, with 11 bases between. The CDR3 consists of 13 residues. Germline V gene data show CDR1 as MNHEY and CDR2 as SMNVEV (reference sequence). The CDR3 here is CASSLNVNQPQHF. The CDR3, as DNA: TGTGCCAGCTCCCTTAATGTCAATCAGCCCCAGCATTTT.

The chain's CDR3 is CSASMDSGMSMRYTF. The CDR3 DNA reads as TGCAGTGCTAGTATGGACAGCGGAATGTCTATGCGCTACACCTTC. The chain uses TRBV20-1 and TRBJ1-2, with D possibly TRBD1 on 6 matching bases. The CDR3 has 15 amino acids. With 3 bases removed from V and 9 bases from J, the gap between germline ends came to 23 bases. Germline V gene sequence: CDR1 DFQATT, CDR2 SNEGSKA (reference sequence).

The DNA of the CDR3 is TGTGCCAGTAGTGGGACAGGGGGGATTACCGGGGAGCTGTTTTTT. It encodes CASSGTGGITGELFF. V gene TRBV19 combines with J gene TRBJ2-2; TRBD1 matches at 11 bases. CDR1 is LNHDA, CDR2 SQIVND, per germline (reference sequence). The junction had 4 bases not matched to a gene; V was cut back by 5 bases and J by 5 bases. The length of the CDR3 is 15 residues.

The rearrangement joins TRBV18 to TRBJ1-6, with 8 positions matching TRBD1. In germline, CDR1 is KGHSH, CDR2 LQKENI. The junction had 12 bases not matched to a gene; V was cut back by 3 bases and J by 14 bases. The CDR3 totals 15 residues. CDR3 in DNA: TGTGCCAGCTCACCGAGGGGCAGGGGGCAAGCAGCCCTCCACTTT. Protein product: CASSPRGRGQAALHF.

The chain couples TRBV10-3 to TRBJ1-2, with 10 bases that match TRBD1. The CDR3 loop spans 15 amino acids. Looked up from germline, CDR1 is ENHRY and CDR2 is SYGVKD. With 7 bases clipped from V and 2 bases from J, the junction kept 7 bases outside the gene matches. The CDR3 loop reads CAITPGTGVNYGYTF. CDR3 DNA sequence: TGTGCCATCACTCCCGGGACAGGGGTAAACTATGGCTACACCTTC.

V and J are TRBV3-1 (or the pseudogene TRBV3-2) and TRBJ2-3, with a tentative D call TRBD2 (6 bases). The length of the CDR3 is 15 residues. Germline values: CDR1 LGHDT, CDR2 YNNKEL (reference sequence). The V and J ends lost 1 base and 8 bases respectively, with 16 bases between them. This CDR3 reads CASSQGRAASSTQYF. DNA for the CDR3: TGTGCCAGCAGCCAAGGGAGGGCAGCGTCTAGTACGCAGTATTTT.

This chain uses TRBV20-1 with TRBJ2-3; tentatively, D is TRBD1 (5 bases). Trimming cost V 3 bases and J 0 bases, with 10 bases left between them. Germline V gives CDR1 DFQATT, CDR2 SNEGSKA (reference sequence). The CDR3 totals 14 residues. The CDR3, as DNA: TGCAGTGCTAGTTCCAGGGCAAGCACAGATACGCAGTATTTT. Protein product: CSASSRASTDTQYF.

This CDR3 reads CASSWTSTDTQYF. The CDR3 DNA reads TGTGCCAGCAGTTGGACTAGCACAGATACGCAGTATTTT. This sequence joins TRBV28 and TRBJ2-3, with D possibly TRBD2 on 5 matching bases. Germline V lookup: CDR1 MDHEN, CDR2 SYDVKM. The CDR3 extends over 13 amino acids. V lost 4 bases to trimming and J lost 0 bases, with 5 bases between them.

The chain combines TRBV6-2 or TRBV6-3 with TRBJ2-7; 8 bases agree with TRBD2. Germline-derived CDR1 and CDR2 are MNHEY and SVGEGT. This CDR3 contains 15 residues. Unmatched junction bases numbered 4, after V lost 2 bases and J lost 1 base. CDR3 loop: CASSYQAGGSYEQYF. The CDR3 bases are TGTGCCAGCAGTTACCAGGCGGGAGGTTCCTACGAGCAGTACTTC.

The V call is TRBV18, the J call TRBJ2-1; D is unresolved. The CDR3 has 14 residues. V lost 0 bases to trimming and J lost 8 bases, with 11 bases between them. Germline values: CDR1 KGHSH, CDR2 LQKENI. CDR3 in amino acids: CASSPPTILDEQFF. DNA of the CDR3: TGTGCCAGCTCACCACCGACGATTCTAGATGAGCAGTTCTTC.

A note on this clone: One end of the junction does not line up with germline, which may come from a read error. The chain's CDR3 is CASSLGTGGPYEKLFF. CDR3 DNA sequence: TGTGCCAGCAGCCTCGGGACAGGGGGCCCTTATGAGAAACTGTTTTTT. The chain uses TRBV9 and TRBJ1-4, with 12 bases fitting TRBD1. The CDR3 contains 16 residues. Germline loops: CDR1 SGDLS, CDR2 YYNGEE.

The rearrangement uses TRBV7-6 and TRBJ2-1; 12 bases map to TRBD2. Looked up from germline, CDR1 is SGHVS and CDR2 is FNYEAQ. The CDR3 is 18 amino acids. Germline trimming cut 0 bases from V and 2 bases from J; bases unmatched to any gene: 5. The CDR3 region has the DNA TGTGCCAGCAGCTTAGCTCTAGCGGGAGGGCTAGCCTACAATGAGCAGTTCTTC. Protein sequence: CASSLALAGGLAYNEQFF.

V gene TRBV7-9 combines with J gene TRBJ1-2; tentative D call: TRBD1 (5 bases). V was cut by 4 bases and J by 4 bases, with 13 bases left in between. Germline-derived CDR1 and CDR2 are SEHNR and FQNEAQ (reference sequence). CDR3 length: 14 amino acids. The CDR3 coding sequence is TGTGCCAGCAGCTCCTCAGTGGGACCCTATGGCTACACCTTC. Amino acid sequence: CASSSSVGPYGYTF.

V usage is TRBV2 and J usage is TRBJ1-2; 7 bases line up with TRBD1. Germline V gene sequence: CDR1 SNHLY, CDR2 FYNNEI. V lost 7 bases to trimming and J lost 4 bases; unmatched junction nucleotides: 6. The CDR3 contains 13 residues. CDR3 protein: CASIPTGVYGYTF. The CDR3 DNA reads as TGTGCCAGCATCCCTACAGGGGTCTATGGCTACACCTTC.

This chain links TRBV4-2 with TRBJ2-7; D gene ambiguous. The CDR3 has 18 residues. Germline CDR1 is LGHNA and CDR2 is YNFKEQ. Between the trimmed V and J ends, which lost 4 bases and 2 bases, there was a span of 24 bases. The CDR3 region has the DNA TGTGCCAGCAGCCCCGTGGGTCTGACGACTCAGATCCCCTACGAGCAGTACTTC. Protein product: CASSPVGLTTQIPYEQYF.

This rearrangement joins TRBV20-1 to TRBJ1-1; 7 nucleotides line up with TRBD1. V lost 3 bases to trimming and J lost 6 bases; unmatched junction nucleotides: 4. CDR1 DFQATT and CDR2 SNEGSKA come from the germline V gene (reference sequence). The CDR3 covers 12 residues. Here the CDR3 reads CSASKGAAEAFF. The CDR3 nucleotides are TGCAGTGCTAGTAAGGGGGCTGCTGAAGCTTTCTTT.